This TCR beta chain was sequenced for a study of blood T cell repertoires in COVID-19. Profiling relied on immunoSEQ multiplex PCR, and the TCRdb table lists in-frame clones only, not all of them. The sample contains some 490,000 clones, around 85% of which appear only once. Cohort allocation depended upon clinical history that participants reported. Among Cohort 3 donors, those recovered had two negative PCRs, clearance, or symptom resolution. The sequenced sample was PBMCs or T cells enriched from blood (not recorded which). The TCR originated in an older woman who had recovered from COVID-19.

CDR3 in DNA: TGTGCCAGCAGACTAGCTAACTATGGCTACACCTTC. Translated: CASRLANYGYTF. The chain couples TRBV12-3 or TRBV12-4 to TRBJ1-2; D ambiguous. CDR3 length: 12 amino acids. Trimming took 6 bases from V and 0 from J, leaving 5 bases between them.